A single sample is the source of the 22 T cell receptor beta chains below, sequenced in a study of OX40 agonist ivuxolimab in advanced cancers. The repertoire was sequenced with immunoSEQ multiplex PCR; TCRdb's copy has only in-frame clones and lacks some. The table lists approximately 100,000 clones, under 85% of them singletons. The starting material was CD4+ or CD8+ T cells sorted from blood, obtained in a trial of the OX40 agonist ivuxolimab. The receptors come from an adult with an advanced solid tumor such as melanoma, head and neck, liver or kidney cancer.

The V gene is TRBV11-2, the J gene TRBJ2-7, with 8 bases matching TRBD1. The CDR3 totals 13 residues. Germline assignment: CDR1 SGHAT and CDR2 FQNNGV. Trimming took 3 bases from V and 5 from J; bases not matched to a gene: 3. CDR3 sequence reads: CASSLDRANEQYF. In DNA form, the CDR3 reads TGTGCCAGCAGCTTGGACAGGGCCAACGAGCAGTACTTC.

This clone showed up just once. The CDR3 DNA sequence: TGTGCCGCCCGGGACAGGAGGAATCAGCCCCAGCATTTT. This sequence encodes CAARDRRNQPQHF. V and J are TRBV28 and TRBJ1-5; 8 nucleotides agree with TRBD1. The CDR3 sequence is 13 residues long. Trimming took 11 bases from V and 4 from J; bases not matched to a gene: 7. Germline CDR1 reads MDHEN; CDR2 reads SYDVKM.

This chain uses TRBV18 with TRBJ2-1; D assignment may be TRBD1 or TRBD2 (7 bases each). V was pared by 6 bases and J by 9 bases, with 12 bases between. The CDR3 spans 12 residues. CDR1 KGHSH and CDR2 LQKENI come from the germline V gene. The CDR3 protein is CASSQGGAEQFF. The CDR3 DNA sequence: TGTGCCAGCTCCCAGGGGGGGGCTGAGCAGTTCTTC.

The CDR3 loop is CASSPNTGENTEAFF. The CDR3 DNA sequence: TGTGCCAGCTCACCAAATACAGGGGAGAACACTGAAGCTTTCTTT. The chain joins TRBV18 to TRBJ1-1; TRBD1 aligns across 7 bases. This CDR3 is built from 15 residues. Germline loops: CDR1 KGHSH, CDR2 LQKENI. The V gene end was trimmed by 2 bases and the J gene end by 1 base; junction bases not matched to a gene: 4.

This clone counts as medium-sized. This chain links TRBV6-6 with TRBJ2-7, with D possibly matching TRBD2 (6 bases). The germline gives CDR1 MNHNY, CDR2 SVGAGI (reference sequence). The CDR3 runs 12 residues. The germline V and J ends were trimmed by 6 bases and 5 bases, with 11 bases remaining between them. This CDR3 reads CASSRGRNEQYF. The CDR3, as DNA: TGTGCCAGCAGCCGGGGGAGAAACGAGCAGTACTTC.

The chain combines TRBV2 with TRBJ2-2, with D maybe TRBD1 (6 bases). Germline CDR1 SNHLY, CDR2 FYNNEI. The germline V and J ends were trimmed by 7 bases and 3 bases, with 15 bases remaining between them. CDR3 length: 15 amino acids. The CDR3 spells CASNPEGGDTGELFF. Here the CDR3 DNA reads TGTGCCAGCAATCCCGAAGGGGGAGACACCGGGGAGCTGTTTTTT.

The J gene is TRBJ2-7, the V gene TRBV18, with 9 bases that match TRBD1. The germline CDR1 and CDR2 sequences are KGHSH and LQKENI. With 6 bases clipped from V and 2 bases from J, the junction kept 5 bases outside the gene matches. This CDR3 is 14 amino acids long. CDR3 protein: CASSLDRGTYEQYF. Written as DNA, the CDR3 is TGTGCCAGCTCTTTGGACAGGGGCACCTACGAGCAGTACTTC.

This chain joins TRBV5-1 and TRBJ2-7; 8 positions agree with TRBD2. Per the germline V gene, CDR1 is SGHRS and CDR2 is YFSETQ. V trimming: 4 bases; J trimming: 7 bases; junction bases outside the gene matches: 16. CDR3 length: 16 residues. CDR3 loop: CASSPTVVAGLLEQYF. The CDR3 region has the DNA TGCGCCAGCAGCCCGACGGTGGTAGCGGGGCTCTTGGAGCAGTACTTC.

The CDR3 DNA sequence: TGTGCCAGCAGTGAGCGGCTCTGGGGCTCCTACAATGAGCAGTTCTTC. Translation gives CASSERLWGSYNEQFF. This chain joins TRBV2 and TRBJ2-1; D not resolved. Germline CDR1 SNHLY, CDR2 FYNNEI. The ends were cut back, 3 bases at V and 0 bases at J, with 12 bases in the middle. There are 16 residues in the CDR3.

This clone was recorded only once. This CDR3 is CASSPWTAANTGELFF. CDR3 nucleotides: TGTGCCAGCAGCCCCTGGACAGCTGCGAACACCGGGGAGCTGTTTTTT. The chain links TRBV7-9 to TRBJ2-2; tentatively, D is TRBD1 (6 bases). In germline, CDR1 is SEHNR, CDR2 FQNEAQ (reference sequence). CDR3 size: 16 residues. Trimming took 5 bases from V and 0 from J, leaving 13 bases between them.

The V call is TRBV6-1, the J call TRBJ1-1; 9 bases fit TRBD1. Germline CDR1 MNHNS, CDR2 SASEGT. There are 14 residues in the CDR3. Unmatched junction bases numbered 17, after V lost 11 bases and J lost 10 bases. The CDR3: CAGSTGGYVLGAFF. CDR3 sequence (DNA): TGTGCCGGATCAACAGGGGGCTACGTATTGGGAGCTTTCTTT.

The chain is built from TRBV27 and TRBJ1-1; TRBD1 is a possible D gene (6 bases). The germline CDR1 and CDR2 sequences are MNHEY and SMNVEV (reference sequence). The CDR3 runs 13 residues. V was pared by 8 bases and J by 3 bases, with 13 bases between. The CDR3 DNA reads TGTGCCAGCCGCGGACAGTATTACACTGAAGCTTTCTTT. Protein sequence: CASRGQYYTEAFF.

The chain has TRBV23-1 and TRBJ2-7, with D uncertain. TRBV23-1 carries the ORF label, with uncertain function. CDR3 size: 13 residues. Trimming shortened V by 3 bases and J by 3 bases, and 9 bases separated the two germline ends. The CDR3 region is CASSHVRRYEQYF. CDR3 coding DNA: TGCGCCAGCAGTCACGTCAGGCGCTACGAGCAGTACTTC.

The chain is built from TRBV4-1 and TRBJ1-4; TRBD1 is a possible D gene (5 bases). This CDR3 has 13 amino acids. With 8 bases removed from V and 4 bases from J, the gap between germline ends came to 11 bases. CDR1 and CDR2 (germline): MGHRA, YSYEKL. The CDR3: CASEAGLNEKLFF. The CDR3, as DNA: TGCGCCAGCGAGGCGGGACTTAATGAAAAACTGTTTTTT.

The gene calls are TRBV4-3 and TRBJ2-3, with TRBD2 matching 8 bases. Germline values: CDR1 LGHNA, CDR2 YSLEER. This CDR3 has 14 amino acids. J lost 6 bases, V lost 4 bases, and 6 bases had no gene match. The CDR3 DNA sequence: TGCGCCAGCAGCCCCCAAGCGGGAGCGGATACGCAGTATTTT. Its protein product is CASSPQAGADTQYF.

V is TRBV6-1 and J is TRBJ2-3, with D unclear. Germline V CDR1 and CDR2: MNHNS, SASEGT. V dropped 2 bases and J dropped 0 bases, with 12 bases sitting between them. The CDR3 loop spans 16 amino acids. The CDR3 reads CASSEFLGQSTDTQYF. CDR3 in DNA: TGTGCCAGCAGTGAATTCCTCGGGCAGAGCACAGATACGCAGTATTTT.

V usage is TRBV6-1 and J usage is TRBJ2-1; TRBD2 agrees at 9 bases. CDR3 length: 14 amino acids. The germline CDR1 and CDR2 sequences are MNHNS and SASEGT. The junction had 10 bases not matched to a gene; V was cut back by 7 bases and J by 9 bases. The CDR3 DNA reads as TGTGCCAGCACGGGGCGGGAGGGCCTCAGTGAGCAGTTCTTC. It encodes CASTGREGLSEQFF.

The chain combines TRBV2 with TRBJ2-5; 8 positions match TRBD2. Unmatched junction bases numbered 4, after V lost 5 bases and J lost 11 bases. From germline, CDR1 is SNHLY and CDR2 FYNNEI. The CDR3 is 11 amino acids. CDR3 sequence: CASSLSGEQYF. The CDR3 bases are TGTGCCAGCAGTCTTAGCGGGGAGCAGTACTTC.

This sequence joins TRBV18 and TRBJ2-6, with D unresolved. This CDR3 has 16 amino acids. Trimming removed 4 bases at V and 0 bases at J, with 10 bases between. Germline V gene data show CDR1 as KGHSH and CDR2 as LQKENI. Written as DNA, the CDR3 is TGTGCCAGCTCACGAACTCCGATCTCTGGGGCCAACGTCCTGACTTTC. Amino acid sequence: CASSRTPISGANVLTF. Full variable domain (remainder filled in from reference TRBV18 and TRBJ2-6): NAGVMQNPRHLVRRRGQEARLRCSPMKGHSHVYWYRQLPEEGLKFMVYLQKENIIDESGMPKERFSAEFPKEGPSILRIQQVVRGDSAAYFCASSRTPISGANVLTFGAGSRLTVL.

This chain uses TRBV2 with TRBJ2-7; D remains unclear. The V gene lost 6 bases and the J gene lost 7 bases, with 13 bases spanning the gap. Per germline, CDR1 SNHLY and CDR2 FYNNEI. The CDR3 covers 12 residues. The CDR3 here is CASSLGNTEQYF. The CDR3 DNA reads as TGTGCCAGCAGCCTGGGGAACACGGAGCAGTACTTC.

This chain joins TRBV5-6 and TRBJ2-2, with TRBD2 as a possible D gene (6 bases). Germline lookup yields CDR1 SGHDT and CDR2 YYEEEE. Between the trimmed V and J ends, which lost 4 bases and 4 bases, there was a span of 11 bases. The CDR3 length is 14 residues. The CDR3, as DNA: TGTGCCAGCAGCGGCGGGATCGGCACCGGGGAGCTGTTTTTT. It encodes CASSGGIGTGELFF.

The table lists this clone with a count of one. The chain recombines TRBV30 with TRBJ1-4, with D unclear. Looked up from germline, CDR1 is GTSNPN and CDR2 is SVGIG (reference sequence). The V end lost 1 base, the J end lost 11 bases, and 14 bases lay between the germline ends. This CDR3 spans 13 amino acids. The CDR3 reads CAWSALINVKLFF. In nucleotides, the CDR3 is TGTGCCTGGAGTGCTCTTATAAATGTTAAACTGTTTTTT.